This T cell receptor (beta chain) was recovered during a study of cytomegalovirus exposure and HLA in healthy donors. Overall study: The roughly 120 validation repertoires, a later analysis reported, used the same platform as the roughly 730 repertoires from the first cohort.

Note on this clone: What it binds is unknown.

V lost 3 bases, J lost 8 bases, and 11 bases lay in between. Germline CDR1 is SGHRS and CDR2 is YFSETQ. The CDR3 totals 12 residues. General study findings and limits: The classifier, whose performance was assessed in both the original and validation cohorts, reportedly diagnosed cytomegalovirus status with high specificity and sensitivity. The investigators catalogued 164 TCR beta chains as cytomegalovirus-associated.

Profiling relied on immunoSEQ multiplex PCR, and the TCRdb table lists in-frame clones only, not all of them. The sample carries about 140,000 clones, roughly 90% recorded once. Sequencing was performed on PBMCs. The chain uses TRBV5-1 and TRBJ1-2, with D possibly being TRBD1 (5 bases). This TCR was recovered from a man between 18 and 29 years old in good health and CMV-seropositive. CDR3 DNA: TGCGCCAGCAGCTCCGGACACGAGGGCTACACCTTC. The encoded protein is CASSSGHEGYTF. The variable domain in full, completed from reference TRBV5-1 and TRBJ1-2, reads KAGVTQTPRYLIKTRGQQVTLSCSPISGHRSVSWYQQTPGQGLQFLFEYFSETQRNKGNFPGRFSGRQFSNSRSEMNVSTLELGDSALYLCASSSGHEGYTFGSGTRLTVV.